This T cell receptor (beta chain) derives from a study of PD-L1 blockade in urothelial cancer listed by TCRdb under 2017. With respect to the entire study: Therapy was started in about 2014 for all patients, and atezolizumab 1,200 mg was administered intravenously every 3 weeks. Patients had an ECOG performance status of 0 or 1 and had received between 0 and 3 prior chemotherapy regimens. In the same patients who had TCR sequencing, pretreatment tumors also underwent whole exome sequencing and RNA sequencing. Pretreatment blood TCR-seq was available for under 35 patients, at least one posttreatment blood collection was obtained for some 24 patients, and tumor TCR-seq was available for some 24 patients. Durable clinical benefit was achieved by nine patients and was not achieved by 20 patients. TCR sequencing covered pretreatment tumor samples and matched, serially collected peripheral blood taken before and after atezolizumab treatment. Blood samples were analyzed at two time points: 3 weeks after treatment start (second dose) and 6 weeks after treatment start. Blood samples yielded a median of around 150,000 T cells and more than 80,000 unique TCRs, with median clonality approximately 0.08. An exploratory multi-omic analysis was conducted of the somatic, immune and clinical correlates of response to PD-L1 blockade with atezolizumab in urothelial cancer. Durable clinical benefit was defined as a progression-free survival longer than 6 months, and TCR features were additionally tested against progression-free survival and overall survival. About 85% of the roughly 29 patients were identified as males with urothelial cancer of bladder origin, and a prior smoking history was reported by 18 of 29 patients. Beyond this particular receptor, the publication reports: Because the sample size was small (n = 29) and many of the analyses were exploratory, the results are meant to be hypothesis-generating. A pretreatment peripheral blood TCR clonality below the median was linked to improved progression-free and overall survival. Greater expansion of tumor-associated TCR clones in peripheral blood 3 weeks after the start of treatment was observed in patients with durable benefit (n of about 24, p = 0.022).

The germline V gene yields MNHNS for CDR1 and SASEGT for CDR2. The CDR3 goes from the cysteine to the phenylalanine over 14 residues. Just CDR3 DNA is preserved here, 42 bases in frame from base 1. This clone was recorded only once. Its antigen is currently not known. Mismatch with germline at one junction end may stem from a read error. Synthetic TCR analog templates were spiked into each PCR to estimate absolute template abundance from read counts. The immunoSEQ assay was used to amplify TCRbeta CDR3 regions from genomic DNA with bias-controlled V and J gene primers. Sequencing of rearranged TCRbeta segments was done at approximately 20X coverage. As for the original processing: Sequencing errors were corrected by clustering, and CDR3s were annotated against IMGT so that V, D and J genes could be assigned. Downstream analyses used only productive TCRbeta rearrangements, leaving out any out-of-frame or stop-codon sequences. Clonality was calculated as one minus the Shannon entropy normalized by the log of the number of unique productive sequences. Clones differing between time points or between blood and tumor were identified by Fisher's exact test with Benjamini-Hochberg correction at adjusted p below 0.01. Here the immuneACCESS table is served through TCRdb, limited to in-frame sequences with V and J called. Missing clones are a known gap in these copies; in checked studies unresolved V genes cover under half, and the rest lacks a known reason. D and trimming come from the DNA, and the V and J calls and clone size come from that table. This sample comprises 50,000 or so clones, 75% to 90% of them detected only once. The ten largest clones add up to roughly 10% of the sample.

In the paper's terms, the time point label means: peripheral blood 6 weeks after treatment start. A cohort of about 30 patients with locally advanced or metastatic urothelial carcinoma, treated at Memorial Sloan Kettering on a trial protocol, was included. Peripheral blood mononuclear cells were collected pretreatment and during treatment, at between 1 and 8 total time points per patient. The Qiagen DNeasy Blood extraction kit was used to purify genomic DNA from total PBMCs and tumor samples. PBMCs were collected pretreatment and during treatment and were isolated and stored as previously described.

The receptor was isolated from a man in his sixties with urothelial cancer. Sequencing was performed on PBMCs, taken around atezolizumab (anti-PD-L1) treatment. This sequence uses TRBV6-1 and TRBJ1-2; 9 junctional bases match TRBD1. The DNA is TGTGCCAGCAGAGAAGAACAGGGGGCTGATGGCTACACCTTC. This codes for CASREEQGADGYTF.